The 2 T cell receptor beta chains below come from one sample, sequenced in a study of naive and memory T cell subsets. Their recognized antigens are unknown. Whole-study findings and limits: A few larger clonotypes appeared in naive repertoires, especially CD8, possibly memory cells re-expressing CD45RA.

The beta constant-region primer was an equimolar mix of two oligonucleotides covering TRBC1 and TRBC2. Ligated cDNA was amplified by four rounds of PCR with nested alpha and beta constant-region primers and SP2. From the UMI-ligation and nested PCR reads, TCRdb called clonotypes with MiXCR, one entry per CDR3 protein. The profile shows over 130,000 distinct CDR3 sequences, approximately 20% of them singletons. Material: naive CD8+ T cells from blood. These receptors were collected from a human donor in good health.

This clonotype was seen only a few times. The chain is built from TRBV13 and TRBJ2-2, with 14 bases lining up with TRBD2. After removal of 0 bases from V and 7 bases from J, the junction contained 4 bases not matched to a gene. CDR3 size: 17 residues. CDR1 and CDR2 (germline): PRHDT, FYEKMQ (reference sequence). In DNA, the CDR3 is TGTGCCAGCAGCTTAGGGGGACTAGCGGGAGATGTCGGGGAGCTGTTTTTT. Protein sequence: CASSLGGLAGDVGELFF.

There are a few counts of this clonotype. In nucleotides, the CDR3 is TGTGCCAGCAATGACTGGGGAGGGAGCAATCAGCCCCAGCATTTT. Translation: CASNDWGGSNQPQHF. The rearrangement joins TRBV6-2 or TRBV6-3 to TRBJ1-5; D uncertain. The length of the CDR3 is 15 residues. The germline CDR1 and CDR2 sequences are MNHEY and SVGEGT. V lost 7 bases and J lost 1, with 14 bases in between.